This passage covers 31 T cell receptor beta chains from one sample sequenced in a study of regulatory T cells in long-lasting Graves disease. With iRepertoire HTBI primers and Arm-PCR of CDR3 regions, TCR beta libraries were built. TCRdb used MiXCR to reprocess the multiplex PCR reads, holding one entry per CDR3 protein. The table shows about 460,000 distinct CDR3 sequences, with about 15% occurring only once. Time point meaning: newly diagnosed GD, antithyroid drugs for less than 3 months. Extracted PBMC RNA gave rise to the TCR library. The sample was also reused in another study, on T cells in Graves' hyperthyroidism and ophthalmopathy.

Sequenced here: peripheral blood mononuclear cells (PBMCs), sampled at new diagnosis, from a patient treated with antithyroid drugs. The origin of the receptors is a woman aged 45-65 years with Graves disease.

This clonotype appeared many times. The chain employs TRBV5-6 and TRBJ2-7; TRBD2 matches at 9 bases. The CDR3 consists of 13 residues. V lost 4 bases to trimming and J lost 6 bases; unmatched junction nucleotides: 5. In germline, CDR1 is SGHDT, CDR2 YYEEEE. The CDR3 sequence: CASSPGTSFEQYF. CDR3 DNA sequence: TGTGCCAGCAGCCCTGGGACTAGCTTCGAGCAGTACTTC.

This clonotype was recorded at least ten times. CDR3 sequence reads: CASSYGTENQPQHF. CDR3 nucleotide sequence: TGTGCCAGCAGTTACGGGACAGAAAATCAGCCCCAGCATTTT. The chain carries TRBV6-2 or TRBV6-3 and TRBJ1-5, with 7 bases identical to TRBD1. V was clipped by 2 bases and J by 4 bases; unmatched bases: 2. The length of the CDR3 is 14 residues. Germline V gives CDR1 MNHEY, CDR2 SVGEGT.

The chain combines TRBV9 with TRBJ2-3; 9 bases line up with TRBD1. V gave up 3 bases and J gave up 2 bases; unmatched junction bases: 7. Germline V gene sequence: CDR1 SGDLS, CDR2 YYNGEE. The CDR3 is 16 residues long. The CDR3 DNA is TGTGCCAGCAGCGGGCCGGGACAGGGTTTCACAGATACGCAGTATTTT. Translating it yields CASSGPGQGFTDTQYF.

V is TRBV24-1 and J is TRBJ2-1; 9 positions match TRBD2. Germline CDR1 and CDR2: KGHDR and SFDVKD. V lost 9 bases to trimming and J lost 3 bases; unmatched junction nucleotides: 8. This CDR3 has 15 residues. CDR3 coding DNA: TGTGCCACCTCTAGCGGGGAGGATGACTACAATGAGCAGTTCTTC. Its translation: CATSSGEDDYNEQFF.

This clonotype occurred many times. The chain carries TRBV5-1 and TRBJ2-7; TRBD1 matches 7 bases. The V gene end was trimmed by 4 bases and the J gene end by 3 bases; junction bases not matched to a gene: 4. CDR3 length: 13 amino acids. Germline V gives CDR1 SGHRS, CDR2 YFSETQ. CDR3 protein: CASSTRDSYEQYF. CDR3 in DNA: TGCGCCAGCAGCACCCGGGACAGCTACGAGCAGTACTTC. Supplemented by reference TRBV5-1 and TRBJ2-7, the full variable domain reads KAGVTQTPRYLIKTRGQQVTLSCSPISGHRSVSWYQQTPGQGLQFLFEYFSETQRNKGNFPGRFSGRQFSNSRSEMNVSTLELGDSALYLCASSTRDSYEQYFGPGTRLTVT.

This clonotype was counted at least ten times. This sequence joins TRBV5-8 and TRBJ2-7, with 9 bases lining up with TRBD2. This CDR3 contains 15 residues. Germline CDR1 reads SGHTS; CDR2 reads YDEGEE. Trimming took 1 base from V and 4 from J; bases not matched to a gene: 6. CDR3 DNA sequence: TGTGCCAGCAGCTTGATAGCGGGAGCCTTTTACGAGCAGTACTTC. Translated: CASSLIAGAFYEQYF.

Comment on this clonotype: A much larger clone differs by one base, so this may be a read error. This chain links TRBV2 with TRBJ2-7, with 9 bases lining up with TRBD2. The CDR3 has 16 residues. CDR1 is SNHLY, CDR2 FYNNEI, per germline. V shed 5 bases and J 7 bases; nucleotides not matched to a gene: 15. CDR3 bases: TGTGCCAGCAGTCCCGAGACTAGCGGACTTAACAATGAGCAGTACTTC. Its translation is CASSPETSGLNNEQYF.

This clonotype was recorded many times. The chain has TRBV6-5 and TRBJ1-2; unclear D gene. The CDR3 contains 12 residues. Trimming removed 0 bases from V and 6 bases from J, with 5 bases in between. Germline loops: CDR1 MNHEY, CDR2 SVGAGI. This CDR3 reads CASSYSGNGYTF. DNA for the CDR3: TGTGCCAGCAGTTACTCCGGAAATGGCTACACCTTC.

This clonotype was observed a few times. The chain is built from TRBV28 and TRBJ2-1; 9 nucleotides line up with TRBD1. CDR3 length: 16 amino acids. Per germline, CDR1 MDHEN and CDR2 SYDVKM. V gave up 6 bases and J gave up 4 bases; unmatched junction bases: 10. The CDR3 DNA follows: TGTGCCAGCAGCGAAAAACTGGGGACAGGGTACAATGAGCAGTTCTTC. Translated, it gives CASSEKLGTGYNEQFF. Full variable domain (missing parts from reference TRBV28 and TRBJ2-1): DVKVTQSSRYLVKRTGEKVFLECVQDMDHENMFWYRQDPGLGLRLIYFSYDVKMKEKGDIPEGYSVSREKKERFSLILESASTNQTSMYLCASSEKLGTGYNEQFFGPGTRLTVL.

The V and J genes are TRBV28 and TRBJ1-6; a possible D gene is TRBD1 (5 bases). This CDR3 region has 17 residues. The germline V gene encodes CDR1 MDHEN and CDR2 SYDVKM. The V and J ends lost 5 bases and 4 bases respectively, with 18 bases between them. The CDR3 nucleotides read TGTGCCAGCAGTCCGCCTACCGGGACGGGGTATAATTCACCCCTCCACTTT. Its protein is CASSPPTGTGYNSPLHF.

Many counts were recorded for this clonotype. The chain carries TRBV12-3 or TRBV12-4 and TRBJ2-7; 7 bases agree with TRBD1. This CDR3 has 14 amino acids. The trim removed 2 bases at V and 5 bases at J, leaving 6 bases unmatched. CDR3 region: CASSLNDRVNEQYF. DNA of the CDR3: TGTGCCAGCAGTTTAAACGACAGGGTGAACGAGCAGTACTTC.

This clonotype was picked up a small number of times. This may be a read error: a much more frequent sequence differs by one nucleotide. The V gene is TRBV2, the J gene TRBJ2-4; the D gene is possibly TRBD2 (5 bases). Germline assignment: CDR1 SNHLY and CDR2 FYNNEI. The CDR3 runs 14 residues. As DNA, the CDR3 is TGTGCCAGCAGTGAAGCAGGGTCGGGAAACATTCAGCACTTC. The encoded protein is CASSEAGSGNIQHF.

This clonotype was seen repeatedly, ten times or more. The chain is built from TRBV7-8 and TRBJ1-4; D is uncertain. This CDR3 contains 15 residues. V was shortened by 2 bases and J by 0 bases, with 7 bases between the two germline ends. Germline CDR1 is SGHVS and CDR2 is FQNEAQ. The chain's CDR3 is CASSLLLATNEKLFF. The CDR3 DNA reads TGTGCCAGCAGCTTATTACTTGCAACTAATGAAAAACTGTTTTTT.

This clonotype has at least ten counts. The chain joins TRBV28 to TRBJ2-7; unclear D gene. The CDR3 extends over 11 amino acids. Between the trimmed V and J ends, which lost 5 bases and 7 bases, there was a span of 9 bases. The V gene's germline CDR1 is MDHEN and CDR2 SYDVKM. The CDR3 reads CASSPRQEQYF. The CDR3 nucleotides are TGTGCCAGCAGTCCCCGCCAGGAGCAGTACTTC.

Only a few counts were recorded for this clonotype. The chain links TRBV5-1 to TRBJ2-7; possible D gene TRBD1, 5 bases. Germline V gene sequence: CDR1 SGHRS, CDR2 YFSETQ. The CDR3 consists of 12 residues. The ends were cut back, 3 bases at V and 6 bases at J, with 10 bases in the middle. For the CDR3, the DNA is TGCGCCAGCAGCTGGCAGGGCGGCGAGCAGTACTTC. Translating it yields CASSWQGGEQYF. Full variable domain (remainder filled in from reference TRBV5-1 and TRBJ2-7): KAGVTQTPRYLIKTRGQQVTLSCSPISGHRSVSWYQQTPGQGLQFLFEYFSETQRNKGNFPGRFSGRQFSNSRSEMNVSTLELGDSALYLCASSWQGGEQYFGPGTRLTVT.

In this sample, this clonotype turned up many times. The chain combines TRBV6-2 or TRBV6-3 with TRBJ2-7; 10 bases map to TRBD2. Unmatched junction bases numbered 14, after V lost 4 bases and J lost 2 bases. Germline V gene lookup returns CDR1 MNHEY and CDR2 SVGEGT. The CDR3 covers 18 residues. The CDR3 DNA reads as TGTGCCAGCAGTTTCTTCCCGATGATAGCGGGAGGTCCCTACGAGCAGTACTTC. It translates to CASSFFPMIAGGPYEQYF.

For this clonotype: Possible read error: a much larger clone is one base away. This chain uses TRBV11-2 with TRBJ2-1, with D possibly being TRBD1 or TRBD2 (6 bases each). The V gene lost 8 bases and the J gene lost 9 bases, with 14 bases spanning the gap. Germline V gives CDR1 SGHAT, CDR2 FQNNGV. The CDR3 is 12 amino acids. CDR3 sequence: CASLGGISEQFF. CDR3 bases: TGTGCCAGCCTAGGGGGGATTAGTGAGCAGTTCTTC. The whole variable domain, filled in from reference TRBV11-2 and TRBJ2-1, reads EAGVAQSPRYKIIEKRQSVAFWCNPISGHATLYWYQQILGQGPKLLIQFQNNGVVDDSQLPKDRFSAERLKGVDSTLKIQPAKLEDSAVYLCASLGGISEQFFGPGTRLTVL.

This clonotype was recorded a few times. V gene TRBV29-1 combines with J gene TRBJ2-7; D call uncertain. Trimming shortened V by 4 bases and J by 4 bases, and 8 bases separated the two germline ends. Germline values: CDR1 SQVTM, CDR2 ANQGSEA. The length of the CDR3 is 11 residues. In DNA form, the CDR3 reads TGCAGCGTTGTTTATTTGTACGAGCAGTACTTC. It is translated as CSVVYLYEQYF.

This clonotype was picked up many times. The V and J genes are TRBV28 and TRBJ2-5; TRBD2 aligns across 7 bases. V was pared by 6 bases and J by 3 bases, with 10 bases of the junction left unmatched. Germline V CDR1 and CDR2: MDHEN, SYDVKM. CDR3 length: 15 residues. The DNA of the CDR3 is TGTGCCAGCAGCGCCCCTGCGGGAGTGGAAGAGACCCAGTACTTC. Translation gives CASSAPAGVEETQYF.

This clonotype was counted a few times. V and J are TRBV9 and TRBJ1-5; no definite D call. This CDR3 contains 14 residues. The germline gives CDR1 SGDLS, CDR2 YYNGEE. The germline V and J ends were trimmed by 0 bases and 1 base, with 5 bases remaining between them. CDR3 amino acids: CASSVDGSNQPQHF. The CDR3 DNA follows: TGTGCCAGCAGCGTAGACGGAAGCAATCAGCCCCAGCATTTT. Complete variable domain (other parts from reference TRBV9 and TRBJ1-5): DSGVTQTPKHLITATGQRVTLRCSPRSGDLSVYWYQQSLDQGLQFLIQYYNGEERAKGNILERFSAQQFPDLHSELNLSSLELGDSALYFCASSVDGSNQPQHFGDGTRLSIL.

This clonotype was recorded many times. The chain recombines TRBV9 with TRBJ1-5, with D possibly matching TRBD1 (5 bases). The CDR3 is made up of 14 amino acids. Germline V gene data show CDR1 as SGDLS and CDR2 as YYNGEE. The V and J ends lost 3 bases and 9 bases respectively, with 16 bases between them. The CDR3 spells CASSERDGGLPQHF. CDR3 DNA: TGTGCCAGCAGCGAGAGGGACGGGGGTTTGCCCCAGCATTTT.

The rearrangement links TRBV30 to TRBJ1-1; D remains unclear. Looked up from germline, CDR1 is GTSNPN and CDR2 is SVGIG (reference sequence). Trimming stripped 2 bases from V and 10 bases from J, with 14 bases between. CDR3 size: 12 residues. The CDR3 is CAWSTTSFGAFF. In nucleotides, the CDR3 is TGTGCCTGGAGTACGACCAGTTTCGGAGCTTTCTTT.

To note about this clonotype: This may come from a read error, since a much larger clone is one base off. The chain couples TRBV20-1 to TRBJ2-3; possibly TRBD1 for D (6 bases). This CDR3 spans 16 amino acids. Germline V gives CDR1 DFQATT, CDR2 SNEGSKA (reference sequence). Trimming stripped 1 base from V and 2 bases from J, with 16 bases between. This CDR3 is CSARVVTAGATDTQYF. CDR3 nucleotides: TGCAGTGCTAGAGTTGTAACCGCAGGGGCCACAGATACGCAGTATTTT.

Many counts were recorded for this clonotype. This chain uses TRBV2 with TRBJ1-5; D unresolved. Germline V CDR1 and CDR2: SNHLY, FYNNEI. V lost 1 base and J lost 5, with 9 bases in between. The CDR3 covers 14 residues. In DNA form, the CDR3 reads TGTGCCAGCAGTGAAGTGCTCGGCCATCAGCCCCAGCATTTT. Translated: CASSEVLGHQPQHF.

The table lists this clonotype with a few counts. The V gene is TRBV10-2, the J gene TRBJ2-1; 9 bases match TRBD2. J lost 0 bases, V lost 7 bases, and 10 bases had no gene match. Germline-derived CDR1 and CDR2 are WSHSY and SAAADI. The CDR3 consists of 17 residues. CDR3 loop: CASTIQIAGASYNEQFF. DNA of the CDR3: TGCGCCAGCACCATACAAATAGCGGGAGCCTCCTACAATGAGCAGTTCTTC.

This clonotype was seen at least ten times. V gene TRBV6-2 or TRBV6-3 combines with J gene TRBJ1-1, with D uncertain. Germline values: CDR1 MNHEY, CDR2 SVGEGT. The CDR3 contains 11 residues. Trimming stripped 7 bases from V and 2 bases from J, with 5 bases between. The CDR3 region is CASKGNTEAFF. The DNA of the CDR3 is TGTGCCAGCAAGGGAAACACTGAAGCTTTCTTT.

This clonotype has a count of ten or more. V is TRBV3-1 and J is TRBJ2-3, with 13 bases fitting TRBD2. The trim removed 5 bases at V and 5 bases at J, leaving 16 bases unmatched. The CDR3 has 19 residues. The germline V gene has CDR1 LGHDT and CDR2 YNNKEL (reference sequence). As DNA, the CDR3 is TGTGCCAGCAGCTCTAAAAAGAGGACTAGCGGGAGTCTTGGAGATACGCAGTATTTT. This gives the protein CASSSKKRTSGSLGDTQYF.

V and J are TRBV10-3 and TRBJ1-5, with a tentative D call TRBD1 (5 bases). The germline V gene encodes CDR1 ENHRY and CDR2 SYGVKD. Trimming pared 3 bases from V and 6 bases from J, leaving 9 bases between. The CDR3 is 13 amino acids. The CDR3 sequence is CAISEKGAQPQHF. DNA for the CDR3: TGTGCCATCAGTGAAAAAGGGGCTCAGCCCCAGCATTTT.

This clonotype has at least ten counts. This sequence joins TRBV2 and TRBJ2-1; TRBD2 matches 7 bases. The germline V gene encodes CDR1 SNHLY and CDR2 FYNNEI. The ends lost 7 bases at V and 11 bases at J; junction bases unmatched: 17. The length of the CDR3 is 15 residues. The CDR3 here is CASKSKASGYRKQFF. The CDR3 DNA sequence: TGTGCCAGCAAAAGCAAGGCTAGCGGTTACAGGAAGCAGTTCTTC.

This clonotype was seen ten or more times. This rearrangement joins TRBV28 to TRBJ1-1; no clear D gene. This CDR3 contains 12 residues. The V end lost 8 bases, the J end lost 0 bases, and 7 bases lay between the germline ends. Germline V gives CDR1 MDHEN, CDR2 SYDVKM. The CDR3 region has the DNA TGTGCCAGCGGAGATCTGAACACTGAAGCTTTCTTT. It codes for CASGDLNTEAFF.

Ten or more counts support this clonotype. V usage is TRBV28 and J usage is TRBJ2-7; 11 bases match TRBD1. The CDR3 spans 16 residues. V was clipped by 3 bases and J by 4 bases; unmatched bases: 8. Germline CDR1 reads MDHEN; CDR2 reads SYDVKM. CDR3 nucleotide sequence: TGTGCCAGCAGTTTTCTTGGGGACAGGGGGGTTTACGAGCAGTACTTC. It translates to CASSFLGDRGVYEQYF.